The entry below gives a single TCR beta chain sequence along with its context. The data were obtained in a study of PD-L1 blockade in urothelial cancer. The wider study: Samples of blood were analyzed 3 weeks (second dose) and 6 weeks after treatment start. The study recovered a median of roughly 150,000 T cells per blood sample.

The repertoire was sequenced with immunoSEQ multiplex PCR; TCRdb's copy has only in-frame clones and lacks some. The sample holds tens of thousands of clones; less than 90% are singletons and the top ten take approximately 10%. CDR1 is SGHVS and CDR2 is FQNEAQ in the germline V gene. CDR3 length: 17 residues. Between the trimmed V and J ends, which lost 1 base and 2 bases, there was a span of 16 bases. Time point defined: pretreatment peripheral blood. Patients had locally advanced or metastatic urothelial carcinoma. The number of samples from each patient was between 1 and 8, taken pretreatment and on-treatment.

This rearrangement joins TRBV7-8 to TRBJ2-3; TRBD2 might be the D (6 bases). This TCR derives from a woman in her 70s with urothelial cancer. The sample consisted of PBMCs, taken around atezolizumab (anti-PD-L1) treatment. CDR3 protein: CASSLDPSGLFTDTQYF. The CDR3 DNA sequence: TGTGCCAGCAGCTTAGATCCCTCGGGACTGTTCACAGATACGCAGTATTTT. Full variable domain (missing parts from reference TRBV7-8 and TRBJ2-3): GAGVSQSPRYKVAKRGQDVALRCDPISGHVSLFWYQQALGQGPEFLTYFQNEAQLDKSGLPSDRFFAERPEGSVSTLKIQRTQQEDSAVYLCASSLDPSGLFTDTQYFGPGTRLTVL.